This T cell receptor (beta chain) was captured by sequencing in a study of multiple sclerosis patients with progressive multifocal leukoencephalopathy. Study-wide points: Clones expanded at PML were already present before and during natalizumab. Whether JC virus or general immunocompromise explains the findings remained unclear.

Time point here: before natalizumab initiation. T0 blood was collected before the first natalizumab infusion. On this clone itself: Its antigen is undetermined.

Generated by immunoSEQ multiplex PCR, the TCRdb table keeps only in-frame clones and is missing some. This table holds 31,000 or so clones, approximately 89% found once. Sequencing was performed on PBMCs. This clonotype originated in a human donor with multiple sclerosis.

The CDR3 protein is CAGQRGEAFF. The CDR3 nucleotides are TGTGCCGGCCAGAGGGGTGAAGCTTTCTTT. This rearrangement joins TRBV30 to TRBJ1-1; D possibly corresponds to TRBD1 (5 bases). CDR1 is GTSNPN, CDR2 SVGIG, per germline (reference sequence). V was cut by 8 bases and J by 7 bases, with 11 bases left in between. CDR3 length: 10 residues.